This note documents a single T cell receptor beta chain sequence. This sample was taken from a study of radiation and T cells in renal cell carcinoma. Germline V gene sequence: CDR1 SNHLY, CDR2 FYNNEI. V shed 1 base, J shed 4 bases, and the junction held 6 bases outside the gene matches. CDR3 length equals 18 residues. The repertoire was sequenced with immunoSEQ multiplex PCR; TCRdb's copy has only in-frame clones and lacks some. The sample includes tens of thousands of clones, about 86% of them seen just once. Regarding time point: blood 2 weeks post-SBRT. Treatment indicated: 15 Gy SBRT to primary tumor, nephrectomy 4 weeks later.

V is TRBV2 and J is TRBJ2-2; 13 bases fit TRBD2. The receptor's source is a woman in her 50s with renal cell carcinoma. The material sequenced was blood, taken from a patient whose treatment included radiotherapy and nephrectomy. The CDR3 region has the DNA TGTGCCAGCAGTGAAGGGGTGGGACTAGCGGGATCCACCGGGGAGCTGTTTTTT. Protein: CASSEGVGLAGSTGELFF.